This section outlines one T cell receptor (beta chain) sequence together with its context. What it recognizes is unknown. This sample was included in a study of OX40 agonist ivuxolimab in advanced cancers. On the study more broadly: Prior checkpoint blockade (anti-PD-1, anti-PD-L1 or anti-CTLA-4) was permitted; 40% had it.

Study-level findings and limits: A proportion of nonresponders additionally exhibited low normalized T-cell clonal expansion.

CDR1 and CDR2 from the germline V gene are SEHNR and FQNEAQ (reference sequence). The CDR3 loop spans 11 amino acids. Deletions cut 2 bases from V and 6 bases from J, with 3 bases between. Generated by immunoSEQ multiplex PCR, the TCRdb table keeps only in-frame clones and is missing some. The table lists around 69,000 clones, 85% of them singletons, with 3.1% in the top ten. The chain joins TRBV7-9 to TRBJ2-3; D remains ambiguous. This specimen consisted of CD4+ or CD8+ T cells sorted from blood, obtained in a trial of the OX40 agonist ivuxolimab. The receptor was derived from an adult with an advanced solid tumor such as melanoma, head and neck, liver or kidney cancer. This CDR3 is CASSLSDTQYF. As DNA, the CDR3 is TGTGCCAGCAGCTTAAGCGATACGCAGTATTTT.